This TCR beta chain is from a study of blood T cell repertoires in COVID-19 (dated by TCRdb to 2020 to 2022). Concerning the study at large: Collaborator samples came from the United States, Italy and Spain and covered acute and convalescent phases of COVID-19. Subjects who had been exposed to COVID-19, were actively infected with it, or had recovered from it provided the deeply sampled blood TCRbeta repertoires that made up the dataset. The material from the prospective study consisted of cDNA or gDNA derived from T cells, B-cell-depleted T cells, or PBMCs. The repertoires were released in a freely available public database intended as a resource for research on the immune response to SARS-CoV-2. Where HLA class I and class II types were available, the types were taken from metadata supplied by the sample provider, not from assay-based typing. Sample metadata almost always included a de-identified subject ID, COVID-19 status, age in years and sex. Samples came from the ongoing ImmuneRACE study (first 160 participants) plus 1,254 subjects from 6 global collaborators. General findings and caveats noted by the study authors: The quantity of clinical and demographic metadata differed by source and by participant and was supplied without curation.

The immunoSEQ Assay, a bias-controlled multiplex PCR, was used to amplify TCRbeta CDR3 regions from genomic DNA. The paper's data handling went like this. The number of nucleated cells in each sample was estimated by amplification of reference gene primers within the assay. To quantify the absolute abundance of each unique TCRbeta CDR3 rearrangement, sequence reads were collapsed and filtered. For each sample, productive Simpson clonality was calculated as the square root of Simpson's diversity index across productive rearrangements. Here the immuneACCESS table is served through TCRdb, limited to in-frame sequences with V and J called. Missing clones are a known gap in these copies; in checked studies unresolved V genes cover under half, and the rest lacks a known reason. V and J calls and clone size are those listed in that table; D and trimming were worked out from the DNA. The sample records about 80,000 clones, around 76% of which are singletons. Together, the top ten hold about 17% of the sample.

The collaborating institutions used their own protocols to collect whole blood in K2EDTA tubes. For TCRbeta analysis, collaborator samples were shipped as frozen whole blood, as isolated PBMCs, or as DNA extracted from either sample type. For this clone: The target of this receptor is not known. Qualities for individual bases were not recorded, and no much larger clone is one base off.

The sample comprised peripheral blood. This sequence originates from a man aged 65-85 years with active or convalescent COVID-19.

In nucleotide form, the sequence is TGCAGCGTTGAAGAAGGAGACGCTCGGGCACCCCTCCACTTT. It encodes CSVEEGDARAPLHF. The rearrangement combines TRBV29-1 with TRBJ1-6, with the D gene too uncertain to name. Taken from the germline V gene, the CDR1 and CDR2 loops are SQVTM and ANQGSEA. The junction carries 14 bases between V and J, which are trimmed by 0 bases and 11 bases respectively. Including the terminal cysteine and phenylalanine, the CDR3 comprises 14 residues. The kept DNA is CDR3 alone, 42 bases in frame from the first base.